This record concerns one T cell receptor (beta chain) sequence. PBMCs were isolated at a quantity of at least 6.5 million per sample. The data were taken from a study of blood T cells in healthy people across ages. With a J-beta primer mix and a sample-barcoded 5' primer, a second PCR ran roughly 6 to 12 cycles. In TCRdb, the 5' RACE reads were re-called with MiXCR into one record per CDR3 protein. Among some 800,000 distinct CDR3 sequences, roughly 25% were seen once, and the ten largest hold under 4.5%. The germline gives CDR1 DFQATT, CDR2 SNEGSKA (reference sequence). This CDR3 is built from 14 residues. This same sample was also taken into another study, of T cells of mothers and their children. That work adds: The second PCR's M1S primer added sample barcodes and 2-4 random nucleotides. The study found thymic selection shapes TCR recombination output similarly in related and unrelated pairs. Related mother-child pairs shared marginally more repertoire than unrelated pairs, though not significantly.

The sequence came from a boy under 18 in good health. Sequencing was carried out using blood. This sequence joins TRBV20-1 and TRBJ2-5; 9 bases are shared with TRBD1. TRBJ2-7 explains the end of the DNA better; the J call may be wrong. DNA of the CDR3: TGCAGTGCTTCCGACAGGGGGATTACCTACGAGCAGTACTTC. Translation gives CSASDRGITYEQYF.